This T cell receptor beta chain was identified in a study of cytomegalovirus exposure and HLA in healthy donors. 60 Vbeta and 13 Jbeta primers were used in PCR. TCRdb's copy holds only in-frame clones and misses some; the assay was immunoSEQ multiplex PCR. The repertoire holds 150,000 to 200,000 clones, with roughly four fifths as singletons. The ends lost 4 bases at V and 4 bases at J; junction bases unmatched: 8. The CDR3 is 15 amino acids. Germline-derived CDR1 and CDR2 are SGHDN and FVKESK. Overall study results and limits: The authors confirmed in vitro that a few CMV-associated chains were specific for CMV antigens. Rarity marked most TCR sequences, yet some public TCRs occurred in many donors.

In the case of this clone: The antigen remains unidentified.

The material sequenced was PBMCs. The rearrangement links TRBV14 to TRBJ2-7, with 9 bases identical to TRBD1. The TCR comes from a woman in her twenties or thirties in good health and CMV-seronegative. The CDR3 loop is CASSPLGQGTYEQYF. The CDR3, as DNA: TGTGCCAGCAGCCCCTTGGGACAGGGAACGTACGAGCAGTACTTC.